The clone carrying this T cell receptor (beta chain) was seen more than once but under ten times. Per germline, CDR1 MNHEY and CDR2 SVGAGI. The CDR3 is 16 residues long. The V gene end was trimmed by 4 bases and the J gene end by 5 bases; junction bases not matched to a gene: 7. The sample is drawn from a study of cytotoxic CD8 clonotypes in ibrutinib-treated CLL. About the study: For this cohort, patients were some 12 relapsed/refractory and approximately 14 treatment-naive, while some 17 were IGHV unmutated.

TCRdb keeps only in-frame clones here, not all; method: immunoSEQ multiplex PCR. The data hold about 120,000 clones, with 50% to 65% observed a single time. This TCR was sampled from a human donor with chronic lymphocytic leukemia. The chain combines TRBV6-5 with TRBJ2-5; 13 bases line up with TRBD2. The sequencing used PBMCs, collected after 24 months of ibrutinib treatment. The CDR3 spells CASSLTSGGASETQYF. In nucleotides, the CDR3 is TGTGCCAGCAGTTTAACTAGCGGGGGGGCCTCCGAGACCCAGTACTTC.